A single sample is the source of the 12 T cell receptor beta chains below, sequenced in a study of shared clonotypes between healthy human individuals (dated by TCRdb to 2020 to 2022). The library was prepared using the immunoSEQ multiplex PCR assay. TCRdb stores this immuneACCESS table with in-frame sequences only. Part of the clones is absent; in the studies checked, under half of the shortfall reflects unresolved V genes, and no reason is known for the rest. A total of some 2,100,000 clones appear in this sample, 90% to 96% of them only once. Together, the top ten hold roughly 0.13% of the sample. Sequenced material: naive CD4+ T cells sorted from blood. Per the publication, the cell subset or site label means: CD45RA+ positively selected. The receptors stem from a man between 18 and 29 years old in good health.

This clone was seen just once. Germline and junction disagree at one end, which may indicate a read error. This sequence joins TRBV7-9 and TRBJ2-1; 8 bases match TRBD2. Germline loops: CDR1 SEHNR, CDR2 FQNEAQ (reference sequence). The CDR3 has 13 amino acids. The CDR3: CASSSGGTNGQFF. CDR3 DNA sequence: TGTGCCAGCAGCTCGGGGGGGACAAATGGGCAGTTCTTC. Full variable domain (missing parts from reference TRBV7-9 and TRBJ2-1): DTGVSQNPRHKITKRGQNVTFRCDPISEHNRLYWYRQTLGQGPEFLTYFQNEAQLEKSRLLSDRFSAERPKGSFSTLEIQRTEQGDSAMYLCASSSGGTNGQFFGPGTRLTVL.

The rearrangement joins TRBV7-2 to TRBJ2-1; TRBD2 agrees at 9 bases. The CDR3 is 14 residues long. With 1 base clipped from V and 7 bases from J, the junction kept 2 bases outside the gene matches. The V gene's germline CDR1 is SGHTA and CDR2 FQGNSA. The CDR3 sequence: CASSLGGLANEQFF. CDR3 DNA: TGTGCCAGCAGCTTAGGGGGACTAGCAAATGAGCAGTTCTTC. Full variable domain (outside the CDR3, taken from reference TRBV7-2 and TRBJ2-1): GAGVSQSPSNKVTEKGKDVELRCDPISGHTALYWYRQSLGQGLEFLIYFQGNSAPDKSGLPSDRFSAERTGGSVSTLTIQRTQQEDSAVYLCASSLGGLANEQFFGPGTRLTVL.

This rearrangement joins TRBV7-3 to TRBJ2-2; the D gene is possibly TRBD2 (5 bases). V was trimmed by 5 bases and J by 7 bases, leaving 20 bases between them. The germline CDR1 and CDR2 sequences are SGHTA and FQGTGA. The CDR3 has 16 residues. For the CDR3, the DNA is TGTGCCAGCAGCGACGGAGGTCCTGAGAAGCGCGGGGAGCTGTTTTTT. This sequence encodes CASSDGGPEKRGELFF.

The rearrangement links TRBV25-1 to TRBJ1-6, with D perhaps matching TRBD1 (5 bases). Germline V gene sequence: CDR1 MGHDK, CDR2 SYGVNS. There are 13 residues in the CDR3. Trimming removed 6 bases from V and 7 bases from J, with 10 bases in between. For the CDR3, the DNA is TGTGCCAGCAGACAGGTCGACAATTCACCCCTCCACTTT. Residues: CASRQVDNSPLHF.

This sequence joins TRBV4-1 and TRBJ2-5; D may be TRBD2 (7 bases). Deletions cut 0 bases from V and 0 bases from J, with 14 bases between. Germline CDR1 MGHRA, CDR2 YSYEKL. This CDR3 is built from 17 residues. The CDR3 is CASSQDYGGGDQETQYF. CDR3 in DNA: TGCGCCAGCAGCCAAGATTATGGAGGGGGGGACCAAGAGACCCAGTACTTC.

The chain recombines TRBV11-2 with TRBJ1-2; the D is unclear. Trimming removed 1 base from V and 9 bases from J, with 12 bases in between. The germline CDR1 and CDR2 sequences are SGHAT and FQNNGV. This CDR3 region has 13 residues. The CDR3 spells CASSLVSNRRYTF. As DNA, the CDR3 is TGTGCCAGCAGCTTAGTCAGTAATCGTCGCTACACCTTC.

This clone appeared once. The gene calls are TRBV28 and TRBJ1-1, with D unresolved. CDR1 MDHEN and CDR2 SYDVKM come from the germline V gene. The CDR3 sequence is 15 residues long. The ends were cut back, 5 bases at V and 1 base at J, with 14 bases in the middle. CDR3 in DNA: TGTGCCAGCAGTCCCCTGGTGGACGGGAACACTGAAGCTTTCTTT. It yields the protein CASSPLVDGNTEAFF.

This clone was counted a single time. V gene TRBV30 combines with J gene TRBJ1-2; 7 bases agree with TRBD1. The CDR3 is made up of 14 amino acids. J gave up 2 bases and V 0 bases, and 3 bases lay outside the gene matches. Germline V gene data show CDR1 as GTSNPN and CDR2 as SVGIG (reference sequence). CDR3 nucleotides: TGTGCCTGGAGTGTACAGGGACAGAACTATGGCTACACCTTC. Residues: CAWSVQGQNYGYTF.

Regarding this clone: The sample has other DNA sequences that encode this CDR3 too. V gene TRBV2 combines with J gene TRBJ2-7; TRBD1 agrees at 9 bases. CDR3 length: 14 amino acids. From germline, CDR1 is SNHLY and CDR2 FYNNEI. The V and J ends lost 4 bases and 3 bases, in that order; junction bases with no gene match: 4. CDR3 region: CASSAGTGFYEQYF. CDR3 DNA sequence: TGTGCCAGCAGTGCCGGGACAGGGTTCTACGAGCAGTACTTC.

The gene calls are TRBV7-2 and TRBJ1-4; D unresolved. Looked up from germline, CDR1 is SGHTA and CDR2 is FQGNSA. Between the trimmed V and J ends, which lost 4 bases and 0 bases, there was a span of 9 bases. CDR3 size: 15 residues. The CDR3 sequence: CASSSWVATNEKLFF. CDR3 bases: TGTGCCAGCAGCTCCTGGGTTGCAACTAATGAAAAACTGTTTTTT.

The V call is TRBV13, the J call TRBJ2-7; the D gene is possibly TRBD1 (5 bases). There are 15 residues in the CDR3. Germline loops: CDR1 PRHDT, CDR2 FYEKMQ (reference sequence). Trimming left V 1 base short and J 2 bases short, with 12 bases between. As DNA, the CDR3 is TGTGCCAGCAGCTTAGAGCCCGGACACCCCTACGAGCAGTACTTC. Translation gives CASSLEPGHPYEQYF.

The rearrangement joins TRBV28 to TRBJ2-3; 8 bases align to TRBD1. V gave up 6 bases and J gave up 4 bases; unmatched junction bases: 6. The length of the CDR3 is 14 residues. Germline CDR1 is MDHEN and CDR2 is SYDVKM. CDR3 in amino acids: CASSTTGGADTQYF. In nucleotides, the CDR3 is TGTGCCAGCAGCACAACAGGGGGAGCAGATACGCAGTATTTT.